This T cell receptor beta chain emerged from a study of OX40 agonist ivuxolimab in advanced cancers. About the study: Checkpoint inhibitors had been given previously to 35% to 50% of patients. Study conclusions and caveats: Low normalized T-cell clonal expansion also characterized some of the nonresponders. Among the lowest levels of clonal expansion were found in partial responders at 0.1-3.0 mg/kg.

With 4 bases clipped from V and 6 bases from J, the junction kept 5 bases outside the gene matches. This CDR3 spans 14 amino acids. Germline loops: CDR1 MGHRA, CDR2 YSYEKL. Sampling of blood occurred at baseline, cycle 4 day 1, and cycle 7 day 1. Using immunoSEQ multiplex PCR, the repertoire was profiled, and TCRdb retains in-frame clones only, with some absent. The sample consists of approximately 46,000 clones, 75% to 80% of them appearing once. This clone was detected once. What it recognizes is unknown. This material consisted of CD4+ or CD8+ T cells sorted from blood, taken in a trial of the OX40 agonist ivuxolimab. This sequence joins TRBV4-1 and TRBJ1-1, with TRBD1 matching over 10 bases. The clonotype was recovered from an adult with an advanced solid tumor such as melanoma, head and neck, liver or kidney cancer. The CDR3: CASSPPGQGSEAFF. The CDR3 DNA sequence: TGCGCCAGCAGCCCACCGGGACAGGGGTCTGAAGCTTTCTTT.